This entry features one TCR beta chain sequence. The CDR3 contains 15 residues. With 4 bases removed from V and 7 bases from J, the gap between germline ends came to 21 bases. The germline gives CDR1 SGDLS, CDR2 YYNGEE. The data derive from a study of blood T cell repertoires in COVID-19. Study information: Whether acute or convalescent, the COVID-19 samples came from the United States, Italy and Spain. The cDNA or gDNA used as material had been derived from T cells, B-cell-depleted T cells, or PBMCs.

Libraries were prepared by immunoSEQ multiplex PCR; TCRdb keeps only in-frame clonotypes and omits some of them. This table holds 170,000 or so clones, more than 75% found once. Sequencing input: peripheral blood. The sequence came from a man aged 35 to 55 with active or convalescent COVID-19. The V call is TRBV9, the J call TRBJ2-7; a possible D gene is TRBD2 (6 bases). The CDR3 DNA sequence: TGTGCCAGCAGCAGTCCGGGACTGACTTTTACGGAGCAGTACTTC. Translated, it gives CASSSPGLTFTEQYF.